This record looks at one TCR beta chain sequence and its context. This entry belongs to a study of blood T cell repertoires in COVID-19. This CDR3 comprises 16 residues. Germline CDR1 reads KGHSH; CDR2 reads LQKENI. Trimming at V came to 2 bases and at J to 8 bases, leaving 9 bases not matched to a gene. The assay was immunoSEQ multiplex PCR, and TCRdb's table has in-frame clones only and misses some. The repertoire consists of 250,000 to 350,000 clones, with about nine tenths occurring once and the leading ten covering 3%. The receptor was derived from a woman younger than 45 with active or convalescent COVID-19. The V call is TRBV18, the J call TRBJ2-1, with TRBD1 matching 10 bases. Sequenced: peripheral blood. CDR3 DNA sequence: TGTGCCAGCTCACCAACGGGGGACAGGGGTAGGGATGAGCAGTTCTTC. Its translation: CASSPTGDRGRDEQFF.